Sample share makes the clone carrying this T cell receptor (beta chain) medium-sized. What it binds is unknown. Time point given: sample taken at primary tumor resection. The approximately 78 donors had untreated early-stage non-small cell lung cancer. The data stem from a study of spatial heterogeneity in lung cancer. Study observations and caveats: Mutation counts in tumors were tracked by counts of expanded intratumoral alpha and beta TCRs. Among tumor T cells, estimated coverage was about 7% for alpha chains and roughly 13% for beta chains. Ubiquitous and regional nonsynonymous mutation counts were tracked by ubiquitous and regional expanded TCR counts, respectively.

There are 17 residues in the CDR3. The germline V gene has CDR1 SEHNR and CDR2 FQNEAQ (reference sequence). V lost 5 bases, J lost 9 bases, and 12 bases stayed unmatched. Every TCR cDNA molecule bore a unique molecular identifier. Using its own MiXCR run on the 5' RACE reads, TCRdb lists one record per CDR3 protein. The data contain around 5,000 distinct CDR3 sequences, roughly 6.8% of them singletons. The rearrangement joins TRBV7-9 to TRBJ1-6; 11 bases line up with TRBD1. This clonotype was sampled from a male donor with early-stage non-small cell lung cancer. The sequencing here drew on lung tumor tissue, taken at surgery. DNA for the CDR3: TGTGCCAGCAGCATTCAGCGGACAGGGGGCGCCTCTTCACCCCTCCACTTT. This gives the protein CASSIQRTGGASSPLHF. The full variable domain, its missing parts supplied by reference TRBV7-9 and TRBJ1-6, is DTGVSQNPRHKITKRGQNVTFRCDPISEHNRLYWYRQTLGQGPEFLTYFQNEAQLEKSRLLSDRFSAERPKGSFSTLEIQRTEQGDSAMYLCASSIQRTGGASSPLHFGNGTRLTVT.